The 32 T cell receptor beta chains listed next were all sequenced from one sample in a study of follicular helper T cells after annual influenza vaccination. Clones were sequenced by immunoSEQ multiplex PCR, and TCRdb holds only the in-frame ones, with some missing. This sample has about 15,000 clones, with roughly 80% found just once. Time point noted: 2014-2015 season, 7 days after vaccination. Sequenced material: CXCR5+ CD38- circulating T follicular helper cells from blood, taken 7 days after influenza vaccination. Subset of the sample: circulating Tfh, non-naive CD4+CXCR5+PD-1+ (ICOS+CD38+ or ICOS-CD38-). The receptors were sampled from an adult who received the influenza vaccine.

This clone has just one count. The V gene is TRBV20-1, the J gene TRBJ1-4; D unresolved. This CDR3 has 11 residues. From germline, CDR1 is DFQATT and CDR2 SNEGSKA (reference sequence). Trimming removed 3 bases at V and 11 bases at J, with 10 bases between. CDR3 nucleotides: TGCAGTGCTAGCGCGTCTGAGAAACTGTTTTTT. Amino acid sequence: CSASASEKLFF.

This chain uses TRBV10-3 with TRBJ2-4, with D tentatively TRBD2 (6 bases). Germline V gene lookup returns CDR1 ENHRY and CDR2 SYGVKD. Between the trimmed V and J ends, which lost 2 bases and 0 bases, there was a span of 8 bases. CDR3 length equals 15 residues. This CDR3 is CAISEGGLAKNIQYF. CDR3 DNA sequence: TGTGCCATCAGTGAGGGAGGGTTAGCCAAAAACATTCAGTACTTC.

J is TRBJ2-7 and V is TRBV18, with D tentatively TRBD1 (5 bases). Germline lookup yields CDR1 KGHSH and CDR2 LQKENI. The CDR3 length is 13 residues. Trimming pared 6 bases from V and 3 bases from J, leaving 12 bases between. Here the CDR3 reads CASSQGDSYEQYF. CDR3 nucleotide sequence: TGTGCCAGCTCGCAAGGAGACAGCTACGAGCAGTACTTC.

The chain uses TRBV9 and TRBJ2-1; D is perhaps TRBD1 (5 bases). Germline values: CDR1 SGDLS, CDR2 YYNGEE. With 2 bases removed from V and 4 bases from J, the gap between germline ends came to 7 bases. The CDR3 is made up of 13 amino acids. The CDR3 loop reads CASSVDRYNEQFF. The CDR3 DNA reads TGTGCCAGCAGCGTTGACAGATACAATGAGCAGTTCTTC.

The sample holds one count of this clone. V gene TRBV10-3 combines with J gene TRBJ2-1; 9 bases are a match to TRBD2. J gave up 0 bases and V 8 bases, and 8 bases lay outside the gene matches. This CDR3 contains 16 residues. Germline V gene data show CDR1 as ENHRY and CDR2 as SYGVKD. The CDR3 here is CAIGGGRVGSYNEQFF. DNA for the CDR3: TGTGCCATCGGAGGCGGGAGGGTAGGCTCCTACAATGAGCAGTTCTTC.

This chain links TRBV18 with TRBJ1-6; D possibly corresponds to TRBD1 (6 bases). Germline CDR1 and CDR2: KGHSH and LQKENI. The CDR3 contains 15 residues. V was clipped by 4 bases and J by 8 bases, with 15 bases between them. The CDR3 spells CASSLQGIGDSPLHF. Here the CDR3 DNA reads TGTGCCAGCTCACTACAGGGAATTGGCGATTCACCCCTCCACTTT.

The gene calls are TRBV30 and TRBJ2-1; 13 nucleotides align to TRBD2. Germline lookup yields CDR1 GTSNPN and CDR2 SVGIG (reference sequence). V gave up 1 base and J gave up 7 bases; unmatched junction bases: 7. The CDR3 runs 16 residues. The CDR3 reads CAWSALTSGRINEQFF. The DNA of the CDR3 is TGTGCCTGGAGTGCCCTGACTAGCGGGAGGATTAATGAGCAGTTCTTC.

The V call is TRBV7-3, the J call TRBJ2-5, with D tentatively TRBD2 (6 bases). This CDR3 has 14 residues. V was pared by 3 bases and J by 1 base, with 9 bases between. Germline lookup yields CDR1 SGHTA and CDR2 FQGTGA. CDR3 bases: TGTGCCAGCAGCTTCTTGGGGGGCCAAGAGACCCAGTACTTC. It translates to CASSFLGGQETQYF.

The chain employs TRBV28 and TRBJ1-1; D is possibly TRBD1 (5 bases). Trimming stripped 8 bases from V and 5 bases from J, with 21 bases between. The CDR3 is 15 residues long. Germline V gene lookup returns CDR1 MDHEN and CDR2 SYDVKM. In DNA form, the CDR3 reads TGTGCCAGCTTAAGTGGATCGGCGGGGGGGACTGAAGCTTTCTTT. It specifies CASLSGSAGGTEAFF.

This clone was seen just once. The V call is TRBV5-5, the J call TRBJ1-2; 7 bases match TRBD1. This CDR3 has 15 residues. With V trimmed by 5 bases and J by 1 base, 8 bases remained unmatched. Germline CDR1 SGHKS, CDR2 YYEKEE (reference sequence). CDR3 DNA sequence: TGTGCCAGCAGTTCCCGACAGGGAAGTAACTATGGCTACACCTTC. Protein sequence: CASSSRQGSNYGYTF.

This clone came up once. The chain links TRBV2 to TRBJ2-1; 11 positions agree with TRBD2. Germline lookup yields CDR1 SNHLY and CDR2 FYNNEI. With V trimmed by 3 bases and J by 0 bases, 1 base remained unmatched. This CDR3 spans 16 amino acids. The CDR3 DNA reads TGTGCCAGCAGTGACCTAGCGGGAGGCTCCTACAATGAGCAGTTCTTC. It yields the protein CASSDLAGGSYNEQFF.

The chain is built from TRBV7-9 and TRBJ2-1; TRBD1 matches at 9 bases. There are 15 residues in the CDR3. After removal of 2 bases from V and 7 bases from J, the junction contained 6 bases not matched to a gene. Looked up from germline, CDR1 is SEHNR and CDR2 is FQNEAQ (reference sequence). The CDR3 loop is CASSLRQGGRNEQFF. The CDR3 region has the DNA TGTGCCAGCAGCTTAAGACAGGGGGGACGGAATGAGCAGTTCTTC.

The genes are TRBV9 and TRBJ2-1; 10 positions agree with TRBD2. The germline V gene has CDR1 SGDLS and CDR2 YYNGEE. V lost 0 bases and J lost 6; bases outside the gene matches: 9. This CDR3 is built from 17 residues. CDR3 bases: TGTGCCAGCAGCGTAGCAGGGAGCGGGGGGGCTCTCAATGAGCAGTTCTTC. Its protein is CASSVAGSGGALNEQFF.

This sequence joins TRBV29-1 and TRBJ1-1; 8 bases agree with TRBD1. After removal of 5 bases from V and 5 bases from J, the junction contained 10 bases not matched to a gene. Germline lookup yields CDR1 SQVTM and CDR2 ANQGSEA. This CDR3 contains 14 residues. CDR3 sequence reads: CSVRAGGLGTEAFF. The DNA of the CDR3 is TGCAGCGTTAGGGCAGGGGGCTTGGGAACTGAAGCTTTCTTT. Drawing the rest from reference TRBV29-1 and TRBJ1-1, the complete variable domain is SAVISQKPSRDICQRGTSLTIQCQVDSQVTMMFWYRQQPGQSLTLIATANQGSEATYESGFVIDKFPISRPNLTFSTLTVSNMSPEDSSIYLCSVRAGGLGTEAFFGQGTRLTVV.

The chain is built from TRBV27 and TRBJ2-3; a possible D gene is TRBD2 (5 bases). Deletions cut 5 bases from V and 2 bases from J, with 14 bases between. This CDR3 contains 15 residues. In germline, CDR1 is MNHEY, CDR2 SMNVEV (reference sequence). The CDR3 coding sequence is TGTGCCAGCAGTCCCTTCAAGCGGTTCACAGATACGCAGTATTTT. Protein: CASSPFKRFTDTQYF.

The chain is built from TRBV7-9 and TRBJ2-7; 9 bases match TRBD1. Germline V lookup: CDR1 SEHNR, CDR2 FQNEAQ (reference sequence). The CDR3 loop spans 15 amino acids. Germline trimming cut 0 bases from V and 7 bases from J; bases unmatched to any gene: 7. CDR3 amino acids: CASSLAGTGMYEQYF. The CDR3 nucleotides read TGTGCCAGCAGCTTAGCCGGGACAGGGATGTATGAGCAGTACTTC. The full variable domain, completed using reference TRBV7-9 and TRBJ2-7, is DTGVSQNPRHKITKRGQNVTFRCDPISEHNRLYWYRQTLGQGPEFLTYFQNEAQLEKSRLLSDRFSAERPKGSFSTLEIQRTEQGDSAMYLCASSLAGTGMYEQYFGPGTRLTVT.

The genes are TRBV5-6 and TRBJ2-4; TRBD2 matches at 8 bases. Germline-derived CDR1 and CDR2 are SGHDT and YYEEEE. This CDR3 has 16 residues. V lost 1 base to trimming and J lost 1 base; unmatched junction nucleotides: 4. The CDR3 sequence: CASSLLSGSAKNIQYF. In DNA, the CDR3 is TGTGCCAGCAGCTTGCTGAGCGGGAGTGCCAAAAACATTCAGTACTTC.

The chain links TRBV5-6 to TRBJ1-5; perhaps TRBD1 as D (5 bases). This CDR3 is built from 14 residues. Between the trimmed V and J ends, which lost 0 bases and 5 bases, there was a span of 9 bases. Germline values: CDR1 SGHDT, CDR2 YYEEEE. CDR3 in DNA: TGTGCCAGCAGCTTGGCCGGGGGGGATCAGCCCCAGCATTTT. As protein: CASSLAGGDQPQHF. The variable domain in full, completed from reference TRBV5-6 and TRBJ1-5, reads DAGVTQSPTHLIKTRGQQVTLRCSPKSGHDTVSWYQQALGQGPQFIFQYYEEEERQRGNFPDRFSGHQFPNYSSELNVNALLLGDSALYLCASSLAGGDQPQHFGDGTRLSIL.

This clone occurred a few times. The V gene is TRBV20-1, the J gene TRBJ1-2; D may be TRBD1 (6 bases). Germline V gene lookup returns CDR1 DFQATT and CDR2 SNEGSKA (reference sequence). This CDR3 spans 11 amino acids. The CDR3 sequence: CSRTENYGYTF. DNA of the CDR3: TGCAGCCGGACAGAAAACTATGGCTACACCTTC.

The chain couples TRBV7-8 to TRBJ2-6; possible D gene TRBD1, 5 bases. Trimming took off 1 base at V and 1 base at J, with 14 bases between the two ends. The V gene's germline CDR1 is SGHVS and CDR2 FQNEAQ. The CDR3 spans 18 residues. CDR3 sequence: CASSLEVRGTSGANVLTF. In DNA form, the CDR3 reads TGTGCCAGCAGCTTAGAGGTTAGGGGTACTTCTGGGGCCAACGTCCTGACTTTC.

The genes are TRBV27 and TRBJ2-5, with 9 bases fitting TRBD1. Per the germline V gene, CDR1 is MNHEY and CDR2 is SMNVEV (reference sequence). The J segment lost 5 bases and the V segment lost 6 bases, leaving 10 bases of the junction unmatched. The CDR3 extends over 15 amino acids. The chain's CDR3 is CASSSMTGGIETQYF. CDR3 DNA: TGTGCCAGCAGCTCAATGACAGGGGGGATCGAGACCCAGTACTTC.

This chain uses TRBV7-9 with TRBJ2-5; 11 bases map to TRBD2. The CDR3 contains 14 residues. CDR1 is SEHNR, CDR2 FQNEAQ, per germline (reference sequence). With V trimmed by 5 bases and J by 5 bases, 4 bases remained unmatched. As DNA, the CDR3 is TGTGCCAGCAGCATACTAGCGGGAGTTGAGACCCAGTACTTC. Translated: CASSILAGVETQYF.

The chain uses TRBV28 and TRBJ1-2; no reliable D call. The germline V gene has CDR1 MDHEN and CDR2 SYDVKM. This CDR3 is built from 10 residues. V lost 8 bases, J lost 5 bases, and 6 bases lay in between. DNA for the CDR3: TGTGCCAGCTTCTTATATGGCTACACCTTC. Protein product: CASFLYGYTF.

The CDR3 is CASSLWGDTQYF. DNA for the CDR3: TGTGCCAGCAGCTTATGGGGCGATACGCAGTATTTT. The chain recombines TRBV7-3 with TRBJ2-3, with a possible D match to TRBD1 (5 bases). The V end lost 2 bases, the J end lost 6 bases, and 6 bases lay between the germline ends. Germline-derived CDR1 and CDR2 are SGHTA and FQGTGA. The CDR3 consists of 12 residues.

As for this clone: The same CDR3 can be traced to other DNA sequences in this sample. The CDR3 sequence is CASSRQGNYGYTF. CDR3 nucleotides: TGTGCCAGCAGCCGGCAGGGGAACTATGGCTACACCTTC. V usage is TRBV6-1 and J usage is TRBJ1-2; D possibly corresponds to TRBD1 (6 bases). The V gene lost 6 bases and the J gene lost 2 bases, with 10 bases spanning the gap. This CDR3 has 13 residues. From germline, CDR1 is MNHNS and CDR2 SASEGT.

This clone was found a few times. V usage is TRBV10-1 and J usage is TRBJ2-5; D is undetermined. V dropped 10 bases and J dropped 1 base, with 10 bases sitting between them. The germline V gene has CDR1 WNHNN and CDR2 SYGVQD (reference sequence). The CDR3 has 12 amino acids. CDR3 sequence: CANALVQETQYF. CDR3 nucleotide sequence: TGCGCCAACGCACTCGTCCAAGAGACCCAGTACTTC.

Only one count was recorded for this clone. This chain links TRBV6-1 with TRBJ2-5; 7 bases are a match to TRBD1. The DNA end lines up better with TRBJ2-7; the J call may be wrong. The CDR3 totals 16 residues. From germline, CDR1 is MNHNS and CDR2 SASEGT. The CDR3 DNA follows: TGTGCCAGCAGTGCAGACGGGACAGAAAGGAGCTACGAGCAGTACTTC. Protein: CASSADGTERSYEQYF.

J is TRBJ2-1 and V is TRBV27; D gene ambiguous. Deletions cut 5 bases from V and 6 bases from J, with 11 bases between. CDR1 and CDR2 from the germline V gene are MNHEY and SMNVEV (reference sequence). The CDR3 is made up of 13 amino acids. The CDR3 DNA is TGTGCCAGCAGTCCCGAACTTGGCAATGAGCAGTTCTTC. It codes for CASSPELGNEQFF.

V usage is TRBV29-1 and J usage is TRBJ2-3, with D perhaps TRBD1 (5 bases). The CDR3 contains 13 residues. Germline V gene sequence: CDR1 SQVTM, CDR2 ANQGSEA. V was cut by 6 bases and J by 4 bases, with 14 bases left in between. DNA of the CDR3: TGCAGCGTCCAACGGATAGGGGCAGATACGCAGTATTTT. The encoded protein is CSVQRIGADTQYF.

The V call is TRBV7-8, the J call TRBJ2-2, with D perhaps matching TRBD2 (5 bases). Germline CDR1 is SGHVS and CDR2 is FQNEAQ. This CDR3 is 15 amino acids long. The V end lost 0 bases, the J end lost 7 bases, and 12 bases lay between the germline ends. CDR3 sequence (DNA): TGTGCCAGCAGCTTAGCGATCGGGAAGCACGGGGAGCTGTTTTTT. The encoded protein is CASSLAIGKHGELFF.

The rearrangement links TRBV5-1 to TRBJ2-3; 8 bases fit TRBD2. CDR1 and CDR2 (germline): SGHRS, YFSETQ. Germline trimming cut 3 bases from V and 5 bases from J; bases unmatched to any gene: 8. The CDR3 runs to 15 residues. CDR3: CASSSTSDRLDTQYF. DNA of the CDR3: TGCGCCAGCAGCTCGACTAGCGATCGGTTAGATACGCAGTATTTT.

The chain employs TRBV28 and TRBJ2-1; the D is unclear. Germline V CDR1 and CDR2: MDHEN, SYDVKM. This CDR3 has 15 residues. The V and J ends lost 5 bases and 6 bases respectively, with 17 bases between them. The CDR3: CASSDFSSATNEQFF. The CDR3 DNA is TGTGCCAGCAGTGACTTCTCTTCAGCGACCAATGAGCAGTTCTTC.